The 20 T cell receptor beta chains listed next were all sequenced from one sample in a study of identical twins. TCRdb re-analysed the 5' RACE reads in MiXCR, keeping a single row per CDR3 protein. This sample has around 1.7 million distinct CDR3 sequences, with roughly a third found just once. The sequenced sample was cord blood. The receptors here all came from a newborn girl in good health.

This chain joins TRBV7-2 and TRBJ1-4, with D maybe TRBD1 (6 bases). The CDR3 runs 16 residues. CDR1 SGHTA and CDR2 FQGNSA come from the germline V gene. The ends were cut back, 1 base at V and 2 bases at J, with 11 bases in the middle. CDR3: CASSLETGQTNEKLFF. The CDR3 nucleotides are TGTGCCAGCAGCTTAGAAACAGGGCAGACTAATGAAAAACTGTTTTTT. Variable domain in full (rest from reference TRBV7-2 and TRBJ1-4): GAGVSQSPSNKVTEKGKDVELRCDPISGHTALYWYRQSLGQGLEFLIYFQGNSAPDKSGLPSDRFSAERTGGSVSTLTIQRTQQEDSAVYLCASSLETGQTNEKLFFGSGTQLSVL.

There are a few counts of this clonotype. This chain links TRBV3-1 with TRBJ2-1, with TRBD2 matching 13 bases. The CDR3 is made up of 17 amino acids. From germline, CDR1 is LGHDT and CDR2 YNNKEL (reference sequence). Unmatched junction bases numbered 9, after V lost 4 bases and J lost 6 bases. The CDR3 reads CASSPTSGGAGSNEQFF. CDR3 sequence (DNA): TGTGCCAGCAGCCCTACTAGCGGGGGGGCCGGCAGCAATGAGCAGTTCTTC.

This clonotype was recorded many times. The V gene is TRBV5-1, the J gene TRBJ2-1; D is unclear. CDR1 is SGHRS and CDR2 is YFSETQ in the germline V gene. The CDR3 totals 14 residues. V lost 0 bases and J lost 6, with 10 bases in between. The CDR3 DNA follows: TGCGCCAGCAGCTTGGCAATATCTCTCAATGAGCAGTTCTTC. It codes for CASSLAISLNEQFF.

This clonotype has more than one count but fewer than ten. The rearrangement joins TRBV27 to TRBJ2-1, with 8 bases identical to TRBD2. V gave up 5 bases and J gave up 0 bases; unmatched junction bases: 9. CDR1 and CDR2 from the germline V gene are MNHEY and SMNVEV (reference sequence). The CDR3 spans 17 residues. CDR3 sequence: CASSTEGSGSSYNEQFF. The CDR3 region has the DNA TGTGCCAGCAGTACCGAGGGGAGCGGGAGCTCCTACAATGAGCAGTTCTTC.

Comments on this clonotype: At one boundary the junction diverges from the germline segment, which might be a read error. The chain couples TRBV4-1 to TRBJ2-4; no reliable D call. Germline V gene data show CDR1 as MGHRA and CDR2 as YSYEKL. The CDR3 runs 14 residues. CDR3 residues: CASIQGLAKNIQYF. For the CDR3, the DNA is TGCGCCAGCATCCAAGGATTAGCCAAAAACATTCAGTACTTC.

This clonotype was found a few times. V and J are TRBV28 and TRBJ2-1, with 9 bases fitting TRBD2. This CDR3 has 17 residues. The V gene's germline CDR1 is MDHEN and CDR2 SYDVKM. The ends lost 4 bases at V and 7 bases at J; junction bases unmatched: 14. CDR3 nucleotides: TGTGCCAGCAGTTCCTCACTTCTAGCGGGAAAGGGAAATGAGCAGTTCTTC. Its protein product is CASSSSLLAGKGNEQFF. Using reference TRBV28 and TRBJ2-1 for the parts outside the CDR3, the full variable domain is DVKVTQSSRYLVKRTGEKVFLECVQDMDHENMFWYRQDPGLGLRLIYFSYDVKMKEKGDIPEGYSVSREKKERFSLILESASTNQTSMYLCASSSSLLAGKGNEQFFGPGTRLTVL.

This clonotype was recorded a few times. V gene TRBV4-1 combines with J gene TRBJ1-2; 11 bases line up with TRBD1. V lost 1 base to trimming and J lost 7 bases; unmatched junction nucleotides: 5. Germline-derived CDR1 and CDR2 are MGHRA and YSYEKL. The CDR3 is 15 residues long. CDR3 sequence: CASSQVPGTGGGYTF. CDR3 nucleotide sequence: TGCGCCAGCAGCCAAGTCCCCGGGACAGGGGGTGGCTACACCTTC.

CDR3: CASSEWGYNEQYF. In DNA, the CDR3 is TGTGCCAGCAGTGAATGGGGGTACAATGAGCAGTACTTC. The gene calls are TRBV2 and TRBJ2-7; the D call may be TRBD1 or TRBD2 (5 bases each). Germline-derived CDR1 and CDR2 are SNHLY and FYNNEI. This CDR3 comprises 13 residues. V lost 2 bases and J lost 7, with 12 bases in between.

CDR3 coding DNA: TGTGCCAGCAGCTTAGCCCCTGGGGGGGGCTACGAGCAGTACTTC. Amino acids: CASSLAPGGGYEQYF. The V and J genes are TRBV11-2 and TRBJ2-7, with 7 bases that match TRBD2. Germline assignment: CDR1 SGHAT and CDR2 FQNNGV. Germline trimming cut 1 base from V and 3 bases from J; bases unmatched to any gene: 6. The CDR3 consists of 15 residues. Together with reference TRBV11-2 and TRBJ2-7, the CDR3 gives the full variable domain: EAGVAQSPRYKIIEKRQSVAFWCNPISGHATLYWYQQILGQGPKLLIQFQNNGVVDDSQLPKDRFSAERLKGVDSTLKIQPAKLEDSAVYLCASSLAPGGGYEQYFGPGTRLTVT.

This clonotype was picked up one time. The V and J genes are TRBV10-2 and TRBJ2-3; 9 bases fit TRBD2. With V trimmed by 8 bases and J by 1 base, 16 bases remained unmatched. CDR1 and CDR2 (germline): WSHSY, SAAADI. The CDR3 contains 18 residues. The CDR3 DNA reads as TGCGCCAGCCATCCTCGCGGGGGGGCCGGTCCTCGCACAGATACGCAGTATTTT. Protein sequence: CASHPRGGAGPRTDTQYF.

This chain connects TRBV27 to TRBJ2-3; TRBD2 aligns across 7 bases. Germline-derived CDR1 and CDR2 are MNHEY and SMNVEV (reference sequence). The CDR3 contains 13 residues. V lost 2 bases and J lost 10; bases outside the gene matches: 6. In DNA form, the CDR3 reads TGTGCCAGCAGTTTACGGGACTACGGGGCGCAGTATTTT. It yields the protein CASSLRDYGAQYF.

This clonotype has a handful of counts. The V call is TRBV2, the J call TRBJ1-2; TRBD1 matches 8 bases. V shed 4 bases, J shed 7 bases, and the junction held 5 bases outside the gene matches. The CDR3 totals 13 residues. The germline gives CDR1 SNHLY, CDR2 FYNNEI. CDR3 coding DNA: TGTGCCAGCAGTGCGCAGGGGGCGCGTGGCTACACCTTC. This translates into CASSAQGARGYTF.

The rearrangement uses TRBV20-1 and TRBJ2-7, with 8 nucleotides matching TRBD1. V gave up 1 base and J gave up 0 bases; unmatched junction bases: 8. This CDR3 has 16 amino acids. Germline CDR1 is DFQATT and CDR2 is SNEGSKA (reference sequence). The CDR3 region is CSARGGDRGGSYEQYF. The CDR3 DNA is TGCAGTGCTAGAGGTGGTGACAGGGGAGGCTCCTACGAGCAGTACTTC.

The CDR3: CASSFQYSVAGGPGNTQYF. The CDR3 coding sequence is TGTGCCAGCAGCTTTCAGTATTCCGTGGCGGGGGGCCCAGGAAATACGCAGTATTTT. The V gene is TRBV7-9, the J gene TRBJ2-3, with 8 bases matching TRBD2. The CDR3 is 19 residues long. CDR1 and CDR2 (germline): SEHNR, FQNEAQ (reference sequence). The V gene end was trimmed by 3 bases and the J gene end by 7 bases; junction bases not matched to a gene: 21. Full variable domain (outside the CDR3, taken from reference TRBV7-9 and TRBJ2-3): DTGVSQNPRHKITKRGQNVTFRCDPISEHNRLYWYRQTLGQGPEFLTYFQNEAQLEKSRLLSDRFSAERPKGSFSTLEIQRTEQGDSAMYLCASSFQYSVAGGPGNTQYFGPGTRLTVL.

At least ten counts were recorded for this clonotype. V gene TRBV28 combines with J gene TRBJ2-7, with 11 bases lining up with TRBD2. The CDR3 extends over 13 amino acids. CDR1 and CDR2 from the germline V gene are MDHEN and SYDVKM. The V and J ends lost 9 bases and 3 bases, in that order; junction bases with no gene match: 4. In nucleotides, the CDR3 is TGTGCCAGACCGGGACTAGCGGACTACGAGCAGTACTTC. Protein sequence: CARPGLADYEQYF.

V and J are TRBV28 and TRBJ1-2; TRBD1 agrees at 10 bases. CDR3 length: 16 amino acids. Losses at the gene ends were 5 bases for V and 1 base for J; bases not matched to a gene: 7. Germline loops: CDR1 MDHEN, CDR2 SYDVKM. The CDR3 reads CASSTRGQGLNYGYTF. The CDR3 bases are TGTGCCAGCAGTACGCGGGGACAGGGGCTTAACTATGGCTACACCTTC.

The chain has TRBV2 and TRBJ2-6, with D unresolved. Germline-derived CDR1 and CDR2 are SNHLY and FYNNEI. The CDR3 has 15 amino acids. V was shortened by 7 bases and J by 4 bases, with 14 bases between the two germline ends. Here the CDR3 reads CASKKGASGANVLTF. CDR3 nucleotides: TGTGCCAGCAAAAAAGGCGCGTCCGGGGCCAACGTCCTGACTTTC.

In its sample, this clonotype was seen a few times. The chain links TRBV3-1 to TRBJ2-1, with D hard to call. Germline CDR1 reads LGHDT; CDR2 reads YNNKEL (reference sequence). Trimming shortened V by 3 bases and J by 12 bases, and 18 bases separated the two germline ends. CDR3 length: 14 amino acids. CDR3 DNA: TGTGCCAGCAGCCACCAGGACGGTGATGAGAGGCAGTTCTTC. It is translated as CASSHQDGDERQFF.

The chain employs TRBV20-1 and TRBJ2-7; 10 nucleotides agree with TRBD2. The tail of the sequence fits TRBJ2-4 better, so the J call may be wrong. CDR1 is DFQATT, CDR2 SNEGSKA, per germline (reference sequence). This CDR3 has 14 residues. CDR3: CSARSSGGVNIQYF. The DNA for the CDR3 is TGCAGTGCTAGATCCAGCGGGGGGGTAAACATTCAGTACTTC.

This clonotype was seen at least ten times. The gene calls are TRBV7-8 and TRBJ1-2; 7 bases align to TRBD1. The CDR3 sequence is 14 residues long. V lost 6 bases, J lost 4 bases, and 8 bases stayed unmatched. Per the germline V gene, CDR1 is SGHVS and CDR2 is FQNEAQ. CDR3 DNA sequence: TGTGCCAGCAGTCCTGGTGCAGGGGGCTATGGCTACACCTTC. Translation: CASSPGAGGYGYTF.